Sequencing of this T cell receptor beta chain was carried out in a study of Ad26.COV2.S vaccination and SARS-CoV-2 variants. Across the whole study: Donor joined the COV1001 Ad26.COV2.S trial arm.

Trimming took 4 bases from V and 4 from J, leaving 14 bases between them. The V gene's germline CDR1 is LNHDA and CDR2 SQIVND (reference sequence). This CDR3 region has 16 residues. This table comes from immunoSEQ multiplex PCR, and its TCRdb copy is limited to in-frame clones, with some not included. This sample has hundreds of thousands of clones, with 80% to 90% found just once. Described treatment: approximately 18 received Ad26.COV2.S at low or high dose, single or two shots; about 5 received placebo; per-sample allocation not given. Collection of the samples took place on day 63 after the first injection of vaccine or placebo.

The clonotype was recovered from a person aged 18-65 years who received the Ad26.COV2.S COVID-19 vaccine or a placebo. The material was peripheral blood, obtained in a trial of Ad26.COV2.S vaccine versus placebo. The J gene is TRBJ2-6, the V gene TRBV19; weak D call: TRBD1 (6 bases). The CDR3 spells CASSRHTGTGANVLTF. The CDR3 DNA sequence: TGTGCCAGTAGTAGGCATACAGGGACCGGGGCCAACGTCCTGACTTTC.